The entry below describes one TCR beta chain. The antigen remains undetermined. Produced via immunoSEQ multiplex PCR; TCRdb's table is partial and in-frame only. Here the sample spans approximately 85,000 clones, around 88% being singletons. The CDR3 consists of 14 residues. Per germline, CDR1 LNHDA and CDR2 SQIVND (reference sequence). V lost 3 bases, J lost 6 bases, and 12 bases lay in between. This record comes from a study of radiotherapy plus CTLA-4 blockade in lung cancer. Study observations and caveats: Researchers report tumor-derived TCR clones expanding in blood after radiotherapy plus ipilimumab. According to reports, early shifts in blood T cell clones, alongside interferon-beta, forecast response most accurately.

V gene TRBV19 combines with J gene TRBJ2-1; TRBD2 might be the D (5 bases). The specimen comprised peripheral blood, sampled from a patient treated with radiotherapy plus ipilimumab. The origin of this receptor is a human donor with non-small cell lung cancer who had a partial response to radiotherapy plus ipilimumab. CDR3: CASSIRGSGNEQFF. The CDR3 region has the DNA TGTGCCAGTAGTATCCGTGGGAGCGGCAATGAGCAGTTCTTC.